This T cell receptor (beta chain) was captured in a study of blood T cells in healthy people across ages. Study-wide findings and caveats: Unknown donor CMV status possibly confounded expanded clonotype changes.

This clonotype has only a few counts. Its cognate antigen is unknown. With 3 bases removed from V and 0 bases from J, the gap between germline ends came to 14 bases. The CDR3 is made up of 16 amino acids. The V gene's germline CDR1 is ENHRY and CDR2 SYGVKD. Through a sample-barcoded 5' primer and a J-beta primer mix, a second PCR was run for roughly 7 to 12 cycles. TCRdb reprocessed the 5' RACE reads with MiXCR, giving one entry per CDR3 protein. This table holds 780,000 or so distinct CDR3 sequences, 45% to 70% found once. The receptor was isolated from a man aged 40-50 years in good health. Sequenced input: blood. The chain combines TRBV10-3 with TRBJ1-2, with D unresolved. The CDR3 here is CAISDGGGRTNYGYTF. CDR3 nucleotide sequence: TGTGCCATCAGTGATGGTGGCGGGAGAACTAACTATGGCTACACCTTC.